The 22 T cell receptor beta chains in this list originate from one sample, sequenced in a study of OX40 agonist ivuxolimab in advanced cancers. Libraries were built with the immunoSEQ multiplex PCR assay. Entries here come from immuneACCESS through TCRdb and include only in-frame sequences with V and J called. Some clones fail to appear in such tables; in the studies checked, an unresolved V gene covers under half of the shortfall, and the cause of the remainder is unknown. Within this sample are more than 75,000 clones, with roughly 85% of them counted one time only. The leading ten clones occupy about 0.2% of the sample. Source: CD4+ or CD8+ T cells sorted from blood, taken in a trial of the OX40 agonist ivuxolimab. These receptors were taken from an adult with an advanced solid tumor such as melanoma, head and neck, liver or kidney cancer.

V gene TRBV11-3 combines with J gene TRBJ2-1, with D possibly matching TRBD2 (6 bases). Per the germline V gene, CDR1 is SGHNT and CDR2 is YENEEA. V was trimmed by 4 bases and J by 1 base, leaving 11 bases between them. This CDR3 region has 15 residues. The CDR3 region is CASSWGGASYNEQFF. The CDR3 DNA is TGTGCCAGCAGCTGGGGAGGTGCGTCCTACAATGAGCAGTTCTTC. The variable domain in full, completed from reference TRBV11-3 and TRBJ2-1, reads EAGVVQSPRYKIIEKKQPVAFWCNPISGHNTLYWYLQNLGQGPELLIRYENEEAVDDSQLPKDRFSAERLKGVDSTLKIQPAELGDSAVYLCASSWGGASYNEQFFGPGTRLTVL.

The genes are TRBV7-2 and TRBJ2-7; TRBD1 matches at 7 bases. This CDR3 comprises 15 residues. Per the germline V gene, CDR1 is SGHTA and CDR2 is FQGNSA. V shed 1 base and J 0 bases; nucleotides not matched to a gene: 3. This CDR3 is CASSLGDSSSYEQYF. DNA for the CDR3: TGTGCCAGCAGCTTAGGGGACAGCTCCTCCTACGAGCAGTACTTC.

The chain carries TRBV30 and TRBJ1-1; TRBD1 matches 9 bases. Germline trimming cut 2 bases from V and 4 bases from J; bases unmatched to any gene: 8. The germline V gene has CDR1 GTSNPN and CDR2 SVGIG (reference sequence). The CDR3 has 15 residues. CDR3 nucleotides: TGTGCCTGGAGTACTCCCTCGACAGGGGGCACTGAAGCTTTCTTT. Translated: CAWSTPSTGGTEAFF.

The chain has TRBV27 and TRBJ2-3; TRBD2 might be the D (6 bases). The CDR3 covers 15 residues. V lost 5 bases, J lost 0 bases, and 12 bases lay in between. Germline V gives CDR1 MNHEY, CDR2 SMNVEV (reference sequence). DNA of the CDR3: TGTGCCAGCAGTAAGGGACTGGCTAGCACAGATACGCAGTATTTT. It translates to CASSKGLASTDTQYF.

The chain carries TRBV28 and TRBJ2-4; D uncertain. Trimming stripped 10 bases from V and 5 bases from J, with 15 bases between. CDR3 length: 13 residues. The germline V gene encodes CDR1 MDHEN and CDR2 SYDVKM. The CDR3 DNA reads TGTGCCACCCGGGCCGGAAGCCAAAACATTCAGTACTTC. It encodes CATRAGSQNIQYF. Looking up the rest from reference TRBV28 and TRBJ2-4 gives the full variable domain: DVKVTQSSRYLVKRTGEKVFLECVQDMDHENMFWYRQDPGLGLRLIYFSYDVKMKEKGDIPEGYSVSREKKERFSLILESASTNQTSMYLCATRAGSQNIQYFGAGTRLSVL.

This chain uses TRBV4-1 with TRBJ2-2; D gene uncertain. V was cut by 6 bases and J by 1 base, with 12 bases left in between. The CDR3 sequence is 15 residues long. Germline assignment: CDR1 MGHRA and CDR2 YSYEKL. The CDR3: CASRSPGRNTGELFF. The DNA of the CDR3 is TGCGCCAGCAGATCCCCCGGACGGAACACCGGGGAGCTGTTTTTT.

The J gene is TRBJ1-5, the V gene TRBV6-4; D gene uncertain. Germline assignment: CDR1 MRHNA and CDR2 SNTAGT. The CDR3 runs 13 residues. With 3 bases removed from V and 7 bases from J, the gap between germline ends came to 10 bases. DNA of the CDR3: TGTGCCAGCAGTGATGTTTTAGGACAGCCCCAGCATTTT. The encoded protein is CASSDVLGQPQHF.

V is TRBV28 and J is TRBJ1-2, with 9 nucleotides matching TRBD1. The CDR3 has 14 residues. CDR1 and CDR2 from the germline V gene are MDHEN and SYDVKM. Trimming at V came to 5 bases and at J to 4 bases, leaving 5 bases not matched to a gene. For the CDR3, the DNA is TGTGCCAGCAGTCCGGGACAGGGTGGCTATGGCTACACCTTC. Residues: CASSPGQGGYGYTF.

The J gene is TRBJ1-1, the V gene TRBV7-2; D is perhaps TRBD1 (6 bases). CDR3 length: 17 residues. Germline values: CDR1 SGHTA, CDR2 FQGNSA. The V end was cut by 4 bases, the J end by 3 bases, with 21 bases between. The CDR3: CASSSQSVRGGHTEAFF. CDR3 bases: TGTGCCAGCAGCTCCCAGTCCGTCAGGGGCGGGCACACTGAAGCTTTCTTT.

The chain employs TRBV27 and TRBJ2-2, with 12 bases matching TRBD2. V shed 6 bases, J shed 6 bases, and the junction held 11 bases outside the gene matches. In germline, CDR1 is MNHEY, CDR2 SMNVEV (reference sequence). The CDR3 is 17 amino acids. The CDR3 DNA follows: TGTGCCAGCAGAACCAATACTAGCGGGAGGAAGGCCGGGGAGCTGTTTTTT. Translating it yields CASRTNTSGRKAGELFF.

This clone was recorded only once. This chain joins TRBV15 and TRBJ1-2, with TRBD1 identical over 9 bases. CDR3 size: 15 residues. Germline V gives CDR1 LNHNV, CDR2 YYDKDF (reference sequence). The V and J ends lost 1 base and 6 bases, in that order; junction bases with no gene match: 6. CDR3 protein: CATSRGGTGYNGYTF. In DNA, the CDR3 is TGTGCCACCAGCAGAGGAGGGACAGGGTACAATGGCTACACCTTC. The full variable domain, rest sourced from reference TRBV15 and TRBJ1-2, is DAMVIQNPRYQVTQFGKPVTLSCSQTLNHNVMYWYQQKSSQAPKLLFHYYDKDFNNEADTPDNFQSRRPNTSFCFLDIRSPGLGDTAMYLCATSRGGTGYNGYTFGSGTRLTVV.

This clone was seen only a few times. The CDR3 is CASSVGREPTGAFF. The CDR3 DNA sequence: TGTGCCAGCAGCGTAGGGAGGGAACCAACTGGTGCTTTCTTT. This rearrangement joins TRBV9 to TRBJ1-1; D uncertain. The CDR3 is 14 residues long. The germline CDR1 and CDR2 sequences are SGDLS and YYNGEE. V lost 0 bases and J lost 11, with 17 bases in between.

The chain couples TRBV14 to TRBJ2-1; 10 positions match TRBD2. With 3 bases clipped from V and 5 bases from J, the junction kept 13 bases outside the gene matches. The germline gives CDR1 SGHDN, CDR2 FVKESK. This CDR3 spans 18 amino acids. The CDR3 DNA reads TGTGCCAGCAGCCACCAGCCAGCTCTAGCGGGGGAGGACAATGAGCAGTTCTTC. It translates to CASSHQPALAGEDNEQFF. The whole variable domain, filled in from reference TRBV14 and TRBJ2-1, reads EAGVTQFPSHSVIEKGQTVTLRCDPISGHDNLYWYRRVMGKEIKFLLHFVKESKQDESGMPNNRFLAERTGGTYSTLKVQPAELEDSGVYFCASSHQPALAGEDNEQFFGPGTRLTVL.

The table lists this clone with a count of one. CDR3 protein: CASSQASGRALTDTQYF. CDR3 in DNA: TGTGCCAGCAGCCAAGCGTCTGGCAGGGCTTTGACAGATACGCAGTATTTT. The rearrangement links TRBV4-2 to TRBJ2-3; the D gene is possibly TRBD1 (5 bases). V dropped 1 base and J dropped 3 bases, with 17 bases sitting between them. This CDR3 region has 17 residues. Germline V gene data show CDR1 as LGHNA and CDR2 as YNFKEQ.

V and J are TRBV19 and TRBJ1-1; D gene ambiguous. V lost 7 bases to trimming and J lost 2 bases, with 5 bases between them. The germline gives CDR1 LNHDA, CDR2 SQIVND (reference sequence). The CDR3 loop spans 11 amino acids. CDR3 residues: CASIYNTEAFF. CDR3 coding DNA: TGTGCCAGTATCTATAACACTGAAGCTTTCTTT.

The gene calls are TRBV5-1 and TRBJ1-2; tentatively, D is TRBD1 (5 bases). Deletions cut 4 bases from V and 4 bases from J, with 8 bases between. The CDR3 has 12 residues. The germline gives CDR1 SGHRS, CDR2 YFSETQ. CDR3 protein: CASSPGTYGYTF. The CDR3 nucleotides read TGCGCCAGCAGCCCCGGGACCTATGGCTACACCTTC. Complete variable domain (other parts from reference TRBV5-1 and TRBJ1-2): KAGVTQTPRYLIKTRGQQVTLSCSPISGHRSVSWYQQTPGQGLQFLFEYFSETQRNKGNFPGRFSGRQFSNSRSEMNVSTLELGDSALYLCASSPGTYGYTFGSGTRLTVV.

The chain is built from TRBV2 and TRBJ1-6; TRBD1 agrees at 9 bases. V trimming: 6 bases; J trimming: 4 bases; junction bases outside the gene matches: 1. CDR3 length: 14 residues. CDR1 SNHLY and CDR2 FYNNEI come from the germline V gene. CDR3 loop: CASRGTGYNSPLHF. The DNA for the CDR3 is TGTGCCAGCAGGGGGACAGGGTATAATTCACCCCTCCACTTT.

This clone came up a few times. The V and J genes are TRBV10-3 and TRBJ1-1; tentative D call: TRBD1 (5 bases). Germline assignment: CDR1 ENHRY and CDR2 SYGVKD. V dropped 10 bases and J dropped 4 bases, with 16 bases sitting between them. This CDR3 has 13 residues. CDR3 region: CATTRVGSTEAFF. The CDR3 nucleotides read TGTGCCACCACCAGGGTTGGCAGCACTGAAGCTTTCTTT.

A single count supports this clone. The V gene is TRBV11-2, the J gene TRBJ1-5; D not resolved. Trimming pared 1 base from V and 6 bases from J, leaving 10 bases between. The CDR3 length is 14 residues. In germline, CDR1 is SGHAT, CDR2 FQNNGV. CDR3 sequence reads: CASSLAIGVQPQHF. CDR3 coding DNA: TGTGCCAGCAGCTTAGCAATTGGGGTTCAGCCCCAGCATTTT.

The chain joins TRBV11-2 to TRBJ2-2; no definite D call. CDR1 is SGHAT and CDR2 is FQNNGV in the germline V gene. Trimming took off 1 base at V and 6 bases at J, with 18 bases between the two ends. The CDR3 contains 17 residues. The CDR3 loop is CASSLGSAAGRPGELFF. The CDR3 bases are TGTGCCAGCAGCTTAGGTTCTGCGGCAGGTCGTCCCGGGGAGCTGTTTTTT.

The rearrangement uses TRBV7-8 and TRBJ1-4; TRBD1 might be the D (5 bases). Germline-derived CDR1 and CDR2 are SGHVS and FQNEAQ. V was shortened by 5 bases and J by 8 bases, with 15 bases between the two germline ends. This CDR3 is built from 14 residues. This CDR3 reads CASSASSRGEKLFF. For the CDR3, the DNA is TGTGCCAGCAGCGCCAGCTCAAGGGGAGAAAAACTGTTTTTT. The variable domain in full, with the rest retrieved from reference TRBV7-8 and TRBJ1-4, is GAGVSQSPRYKVAKRGQDVALRCDPISGHVSLFWYQQALGQGPEFLTYFQNEAQLDKSGLPSDRFFAERPEGSVSTLKIQRTQQEDSAVYLCASSASSRGEKLFFGSGTQLSVL.

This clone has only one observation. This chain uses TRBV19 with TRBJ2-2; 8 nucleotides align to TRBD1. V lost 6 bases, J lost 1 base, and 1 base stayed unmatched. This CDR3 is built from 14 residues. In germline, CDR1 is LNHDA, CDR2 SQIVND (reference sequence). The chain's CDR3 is CASRDRGNTGELFF. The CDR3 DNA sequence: TGTGCCAGTAGAGACAGGGGGAACACCGGGGAGCTGTTTTTT.